A selection of T cell receptor beta chains follows, all from one sample in a study of regulatory T cells in long-lasting Graves disease. A single record per CDR3 protein comes from TCRdb applying MiXCR to the multiplex PCR reads. The sample includes some 450,000 distinct CDR3 sequences, about a quarter of them seen just once. This specimen consisted of peripheral blood mononuclear cells (PBMCs), obtained when the disease was refractory, from a patient treated with antithyroid drugs. The source of these receptors is a female donor with Graves disease. The CDR3 runs from the conserved cysteine through the conserved F or W. The D gene is left open where the match is weak. Expanded clones get a size class; other rows say once, few or many, or leave the size out.

CDR3 DNA: TGTGCCAGCAGTAAGACTAGCGGGACTTCAGTAGTGCTGTTTTTT; CDR3 protein: CASSKTSGTSVVLFF; clone size: few; D gene: TRBD2; V gene: TRBV6-1; J gene: TRBJ2-2
CDR3 DNA: TGTGCCAGCAGCCAAGGACCGACTAGCGGGAGCGCTGTTCCGTACTTC; CDR3 protein: CASSQGPTSGSAVPYF; clone size: few; D gene: TRBD2; V gene: TRBV3-1; J gene: TRBJ2-7
CDR3 DNA: TGTGCCAGCAGCGTAGTGGACAGGGGGCTAAGCACTGAAGCTTTCTTT; CDR3 protein: CASSVVDRGLSTEAFF; clone size: few; D gene: TRBD1; V gene: TRBV13; J gene: TRBJ1-1
CDR3 DNA: TGTGCCAGCAGCTTACAGGGGTGGGCCCACCACGAGCAGTACTTC; CDR3 protein: CASSLQGWAHHEQYF; clone size: few; D gene: TRBD1; V gene: TRBV5-6; J gene: TRBJ2-7
CDR3 DNA: TGTGCCAGCAGCTCAAGAGGGACTAGCGGGAGAGGGAGCTCCTACGAGCAGTACTTC; CDR3 protein: CASSSRGTSGRGSSYEQYF; clone size: few; D gene: TRBD2; V gene: TRBV7-9; J gene: TRBJ2-7
CDR3 DNA: TGTGCCAGCAGCCAGAGAAGTAATGAGCAGTTCTTC; CDR3 protein: CASSQRSNEQFF; clone size: few; D gene: .; V gene: TRBV27; J gene: TRBJ2-1
CDR3 DNA: TGTGCCAGCAGTGAGACCACGGGACCCTACAATGAGCAGTTCTTC; CDR3 protein: CASSETTGPYNEQFF; clone size: .; D gene: .; V gene: TRBV2; J gene: TRBJ2-1
CDR3 DNA: TGCAGTGCTGGCGACAGACGGGGCAATCAGCCCCAGCATTTT; CDR3 protein: CSAGDRRGNQPQHF; clone size: .; D gene: .; V gene: TRBV20-1; J gene: TRBJ1-5
CDR3 DNA: TGTGCCGGCAGTTTGGAGGGGGCGGGCACCGGGGAGCTGTTTTTT; CDR3 protein: CAGSLEGAGTGELFF; clone size: once; D gene: .; V gene: TRBV28; J gene: TRBJ2-2
CDR3 DNA: TGCGCCAGCAGCCAAGGTATGGGAAATGCTGAAGCTTTCTTT; CDR3 protein: CASSQGMGNAEAFF; clone size: .; D gene: .; V gene: TRBV4-1; J gene: TRBJ1-1
CDR3 DNA: TGTGCCAGCAGTGAACACAGATTTGGCTCTGGGGCCAACGTCCTGACTTTC; CDR3 protein: CASSEHRFGSGANVLTF; clone size: .; D gene: .; V gene: TRBV2; J gene: TRBJ2-6
CDR3 DNA: TGCGCCAGCAGCTTTGGCGGGATGGGGAATGAGCAGTTCTTC; CDR3 protein: CASSFGGMGNEQFF; clone size: few; D gene: .; V gene: TRBV5-1; J gene: TRBJ2-1
CDR3 DNA: TGCAGCGTTGAAGGCCCACATGGCTACACCTTC; CDR3 protein: CSVEGPHGYTF; clone size: .; D gene: .; V gene: TRBV29-1; J gene: TRBJ1-2